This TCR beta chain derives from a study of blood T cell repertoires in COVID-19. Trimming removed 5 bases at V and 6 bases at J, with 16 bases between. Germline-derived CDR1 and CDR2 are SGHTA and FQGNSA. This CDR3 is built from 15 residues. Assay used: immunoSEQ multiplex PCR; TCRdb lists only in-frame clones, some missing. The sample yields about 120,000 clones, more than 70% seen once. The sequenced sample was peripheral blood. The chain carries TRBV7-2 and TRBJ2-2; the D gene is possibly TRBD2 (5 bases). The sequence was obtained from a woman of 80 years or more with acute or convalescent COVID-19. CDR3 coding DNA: TGTGCCAGCAGCCCCTCCCGGGGTCGCGCCGGGGAGCTGTTTTTT. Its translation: CASSPSRGRAGELFF.